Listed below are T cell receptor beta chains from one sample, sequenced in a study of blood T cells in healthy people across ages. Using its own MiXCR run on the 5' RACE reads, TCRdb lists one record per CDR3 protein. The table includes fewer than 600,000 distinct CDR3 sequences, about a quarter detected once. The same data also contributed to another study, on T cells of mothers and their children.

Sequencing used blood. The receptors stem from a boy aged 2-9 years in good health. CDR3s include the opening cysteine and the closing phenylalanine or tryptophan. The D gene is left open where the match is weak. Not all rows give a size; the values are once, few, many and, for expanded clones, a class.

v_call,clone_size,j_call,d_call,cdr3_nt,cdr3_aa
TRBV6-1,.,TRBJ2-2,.,TGTGCCAGCAGTGAAGGCGTTATAGGGGCCCAGAGCTACACCGGGGAGCTGTTTTTT,CASSEGVIGAQSYTGELFF
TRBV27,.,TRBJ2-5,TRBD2,TGTGCCAGCAGACTAAGCGGGGGGGCCGTTTTTGGGACCCAGTACTTC,CASRLSGGAVFGTQYF
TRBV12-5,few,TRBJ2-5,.,TGTGCTAGTGGAGGTCAGTTGAAGGAGCAAGAGACCCAGTACTTC,CASGGQLKEQETQYF
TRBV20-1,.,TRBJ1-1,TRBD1,TGCAGTGCTTACTCGACAGGGGAAAACACTGAAGCTTTCTTT,CSAYSTGENTEAFF
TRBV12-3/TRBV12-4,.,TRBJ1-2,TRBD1,TGTGCCAGCACTCCAACAGGGGACTATGGCTACACCTTC,CASTPTGDYGYTF
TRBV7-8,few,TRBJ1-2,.,TGTGCCAGCAGCCCTCAAGCAGGGGAACCTAACTATGGCTACACCTTC,CASSPQAGEPNYGYTF
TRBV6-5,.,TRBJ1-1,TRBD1,TGTGCCAGCAGCACCAGACAGGGGAGGAGGACTGAAGCTTTCTTT,CASSTRQGRRTEAFF
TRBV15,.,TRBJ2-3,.,TGTGCCACCAGCAGGGAAAAGACAGATACGCAGTATTTT,CATSREKTDTQYF
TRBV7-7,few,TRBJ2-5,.,TGTGCTAGCAGCCCAGCACAGGGAATAGAGACCCAGTACTTC,CASSPAQGIETQYF
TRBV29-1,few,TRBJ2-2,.,TGCAGCGTAGGACATGGATCCACCGGGGAGCTGTTTTTT,CSVGHGSTGELFF
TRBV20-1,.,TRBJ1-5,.,TGCAGTGCTGTCGAAACAGCTCGCCAGCCCCAGCATTTT,CSAVETARQPQHF
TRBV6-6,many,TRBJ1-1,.,TGTGCCAGCAGTTACCCGGTGGAGGGTCTGAACACTGAAGCTTTCTTT,CASSYPVEGLNTEAFF
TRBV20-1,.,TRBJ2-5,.,TGCAGTGCTAGAGATTTCGAGCGGTTCTCCCAAGAGACCCAGTACTTC,CSARDFERFSQETQYF
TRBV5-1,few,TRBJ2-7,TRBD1,TGCGCCAGCAGCTTGGGGCAGGGGGCCCCCTACGAGCAGTACTTC,CASSLGQGAPYEQYF
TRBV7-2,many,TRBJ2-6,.,TGTGCCAGTCTCGCTCGCCCCCGAGCATCGAAGGGGGCCAACGTCCTGACTTTC,CASLARPRASKGANVLTF
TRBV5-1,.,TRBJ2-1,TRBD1,TGCGCCAGCAGCGGGGGGACAGGACCGAGGGACTACAATGAGCAGTTCTTC,CASSGGTGPRDYNEQFF
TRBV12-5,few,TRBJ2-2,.,TGTGCTAGTGGTTTAGGTCCAGGGGCCACCGGGGAGCTGTTTTTT,CASGLGPGATGELFF
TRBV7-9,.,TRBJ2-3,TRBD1,TGTGCCAGCAGCGGCCGGGACAGGGGGCCAGATACGCAGTATTTT,CASSGRDRGPDTQYF
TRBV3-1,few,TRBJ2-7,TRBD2,TGTGCCAGCAGCCAAGGGGGGACTAGGACCCTCGAGCAGTACTTC,CASSQGGTRTLEQYF
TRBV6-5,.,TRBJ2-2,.,TGTGCCAGCAGTTACGATACTACCGGGGAGCTGTTTTTT,CASSYDTTGELFF
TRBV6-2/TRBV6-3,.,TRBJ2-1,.,TGTGCCAGCAGTTCGACGGGATATAAGCAGTTCTTC,CASSSTGYKQFF
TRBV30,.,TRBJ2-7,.,TGTGCCTGGAGTGCGAGCGAATACGAGCAGTACTTC,CAWSASEYEQYF
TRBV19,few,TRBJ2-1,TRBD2,TGTGCCAGTACAGCTAGCGGGGGATACAATGAGCAGTTCTTC,CASTASGGYNEQFF
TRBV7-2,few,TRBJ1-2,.,TGTGCCAGCAGCTTAGGAGGTCCGGGTCTAAGTGGCTACACCTTC,CASSLGGPGLSGYTF
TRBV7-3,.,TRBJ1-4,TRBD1,TGTGCCAGCAGCTCCTCCCCAAGGCCACACAGGGGTCGCCTCTCCGATGAAAAACTGTTTTTT,CASSSSPRPHRGRLSDEKLFF
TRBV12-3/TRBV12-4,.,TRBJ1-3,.,TGTGCCAGCAGTAAAGGAGTCCGATCTGGAAACACCATATATTTT,CASSKGVRSGNTIYF
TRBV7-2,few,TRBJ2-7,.,TGTGCCAGCAGCAATGGACTATCCGCCTACGAGCAGTACTTC,CASSNGLSAYEQYF
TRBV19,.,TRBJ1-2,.,TGTGCCAGTAGAGGACCCGGACAGAACTATGGCTACACCTTC,CASRGPGQNYGYTF
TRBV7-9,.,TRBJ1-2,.,TGTGCCAGCAGCTTATCAGGCATCCGGGGCTATGGCTACACCTTC,CASSLSGIRGYGYTF
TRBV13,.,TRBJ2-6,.,TGTGCCAGCAGCGTATGGAAAGACCCTGGGGCCAACGTCCTGACTTTC,CASSVWKDPGANVLTF
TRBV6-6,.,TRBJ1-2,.,TGTGCCAGCAGTTATTCCGGCGGAGCTCAGGACCCTGGCTACACCTTC,CASSYSGGAQDPGYTF
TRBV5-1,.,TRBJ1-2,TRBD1,TGCGCCAGTAGGGTGGACAGGGATGGTGGCTACACCTTC,CASRVDRDGGYTF
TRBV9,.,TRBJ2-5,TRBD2,TGTGCCAGCAGCGTAGGTCCGGCTAGCGGTGAAGAGACCCAGTACTTC,CASSVGPASGEETQYF
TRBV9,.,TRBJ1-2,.,TGTGCCAGCAGCGTATTCGGGGAAGCTAACTATGGCTACACCTTC,CASSVFGEANYGYTF
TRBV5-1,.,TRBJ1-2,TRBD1,TGCGCCAGCAGCTTTGGACAGGGGAGATTCTATGGCTACACCTTC,CASSFGQGRFYGYTF
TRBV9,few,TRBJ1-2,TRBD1,TGTGCCAGCATCCCCCGGACAGGGAATGGGAATGGCTACACCTTC,CASIPRTGNGNGYTF
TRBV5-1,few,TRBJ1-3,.,TGCGCCAGCAGCTTGGTGGGGTGGTCTGGAAACACCATATATTTT,CASSLVGWSGNTIYF
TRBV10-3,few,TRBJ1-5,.,TGTGCCATCAGTGAGGGCAGGGAGAGCAATCAGCCCCAGCATTTT,CAISEGRESNQPQHF
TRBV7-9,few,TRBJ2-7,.,TGTGCCAGCGCCCTGGTAGTCGAGCAGTACTTC,CASALVVEQYF
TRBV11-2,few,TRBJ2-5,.,TGTGCCAGCAGACAGAGAGGAAATAGGGAGACCCAGTACTTC,CASRQRGNRETQYF
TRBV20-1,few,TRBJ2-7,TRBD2,TGCAGTGCAAGTAGCGGGAACTCCTACGAGCAGTACTTC,CSASSGNSYEQYF